This record looks at one T cell receptor beta chain sequence and its context. V was pared by 5 bases and J by 7 bases, with 7 bases of the junction left unmatched. CDR3 length: 15 amino acids. Germline CDR1 MNHEY, CDR2 SVGEGT. The data stem from a study of T cells in Graves' hyperthyroidism and ophthalmopathy. Template material for amplifying TCR beta CDR3 regions consisted of RNA transcripts. TCR CDR3 regions were first amplified by RT-PCR with HTBI primers. TCRdb reprocessed the multiplex PCR reads via MiXCR and lists one record per CDR3 protein. The sample has hundreds of thousands of distinct CDR3 sequences; more than 15% are singletons.

The source is a young woman with Graves' hyperthyroidism. The J gene is TRBJ2-1, the V gene TRBV6-2 or TRBV6-3, with TRBD2 matching 11 bases. Sequencing was done on a sample of blood. The CDR3 nucleotides are TGTGCCAGCAGTAAAAGGGGACTAGCGGAGAATGAGCAGTTCTTC. This gives the protein CASSKRGLAENEQFF.